This T cell receptor (beta chain) was recovered during a study of identical twins (dated by TCRdb to between 2015 and 2016). Regarding the research as a whole: TCR alpha and beta repertoires from monozygotic twins, unrelated adults of various ages and cord blood were deep-sequenced to test whether fetal clonotypes persist. Replicate twin experiments were performed at different times using different library preparation protocols to rule out contamination.

Only healthy Caucasian donors were included. Three pairs of female monozygotic twins, all aged roughly 18 to 29 years, were included in the twin cohort. Miltenyi CD45RO+ enrichment and human naive T-cell isolation kits were used to isolate memory (CD45RO+) and naive T cells from PBMC. From the germline V gene, CDR1 is SQVTM and CDR2 is ANQGSEA. From the cysteine through the phenylalanine, the CDR3 covers 11 amino acids. Only CDR3 DNA remains: 33 bases, in frame from the first base. Trimming at the junction amounts to 5 bases on V and 3 bases on J, and the germline ends lie 8 bases apart. Beyond this particular receptor, the publication reports: In monozygotic twins, recombination models systematically underestimated out-of-frame TCR alpha sharing, but the models matched the sharing seen between unrelated individuals. Conclusions relied on cross-sectional statistical analysis, since the same donors could not be followed over many years. Abundant cord blood beta clonotypes carried fewer insertions; young adult naive repertoires showed a weaker similar trend, while memory repertoires showed none. A weaker excess of twin sharing was found in beta out-of-frame sequences because the signal-to-noise ratio was lowered by fewer shared sequences. Invariant T cells such as MAIT and iNKT could partly confound zero-insertion analyses, although diverse VJ usage argued against such confounding for most clonotypes. Out-of-frame TCR alpha sequences shared between twins showed an excess of low generation-probability sequences compared with coincidental sharing between unrelated individuals.

The method behind the library was 5' RACE. The sequencing machine was an Illumina HiSeq 2000. Template switching introduced a universal primer binding site; the final cDNA contained a unique molecular identifier, enabling accurate counting of TCR cDNA molecules. Specific primers in the conserved constant-segment region were used to synthesize first-strand cDNA for TCR alpha and beta chains. To control for contamination, every cDNA library was double barcoded, receiving both a SMART-Mk sample barcode and Illumina barcodes. TruSeq adapter sequences along with Illumina sample barcodes were introduced in two successive PCR steps. The Illumina HiSeq platform was used with custom primers to sequence TCR alpha and beta cDNA libraries. In the authors' own workflow: MiGEC processed the raw reads to extract unique molecular identifiers, while MiXCR was used to determine the CDR3 positions. Recombination models were inferred per individual with the repgenHMM and IGoR tools using an EM algorithm. The analysis of shared clonotypes was done with the tcR package in R, with sharing normalized by the product of cloneset sizes. Out-of-frame nonproductive sequences were analyzed to study raw recombination free of thymic and clonal selection effects. Through fastp at Q25 and MiXCR, TCRdb rebuilt clones from the public reads, retaining in-frame beta chains. Rows are unified per CDR3 protein, each entry keeping the most common DNA and genes. TCRdb, rather than the study authors, made the V and J calls. The sample yields under 250,000 distinct CDR3 sequences; about 13% were counted once. The top ten hold around 4% of the sample.

This clonotype was observed many times. It lacks a known antigen. Base qualities are not at hand, and no much larger clone is one base apart. The same sample was also used in a study of yellow fever vaccine responses in identical twins. The second study's paper adds: According to the authors, the vaccine-induced T cell response in identical twins seemed to be partly convergent and partly specific to each individual. Focusing on identical twins, the study followed the T cell clones that responded to the vaccine, and did so with precision.

Sequencing input: memory (CD45RO+) T cells sorted from blood. The cell subset or site label of this sample denotes: CD45RO+ enriched T cells. The chain was built from TRBV29-1 and TRBJ2-7; confidence is insufficient to name the D gene. The source of this sequence is a young woman in good health. The nucleotides read TGCAGCGTTTTCGAGAGCTACGAGCAGTACTTC. Its translation is CSVFESYEQYF.